This T cell receptor beta chain was sequenced for a study of blood T cell repertoires in COVID-19. V lost 3 bases and J lost 7; bases outside the gene matches: 5. Germline lookup yields CDR1 MNHNS and CDR2 SASEGT. CDR3 length: 13 residues. Clones were sequenced by immunoSEQ multiplex PCR, and TCRdb holds only the in-frame ones, with some missing. This sample has more than 200,000 clones, with less than 90% found just once. About this clone itself: The sample contains more than one DNA sequence encoding this CDR3.

The sequence was obtained from a man aged 55-75 years with acute or convalescent COVID-19. The chain recombines TRBV6-1 with TRBJ1-2; 7 nucleotides agree with TRBD1. The sample was peripheral blood. Here the CDR3 reads CASSEQGVGGYTF. CDR3 nucleotides: TGTGCCAGCAGTGAGCAGGGGGTCGGTGGCTACACCTTC.